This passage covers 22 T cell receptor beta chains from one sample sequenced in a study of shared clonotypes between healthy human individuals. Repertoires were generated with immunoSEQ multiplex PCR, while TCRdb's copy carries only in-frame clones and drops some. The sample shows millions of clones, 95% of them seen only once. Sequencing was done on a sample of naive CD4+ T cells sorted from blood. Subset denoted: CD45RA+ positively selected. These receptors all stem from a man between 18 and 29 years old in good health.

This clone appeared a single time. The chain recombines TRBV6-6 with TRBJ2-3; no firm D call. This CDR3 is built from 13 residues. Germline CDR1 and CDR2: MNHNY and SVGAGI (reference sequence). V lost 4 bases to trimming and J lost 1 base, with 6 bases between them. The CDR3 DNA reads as TGTGCCAGCAGTTTTGGGGGCACAGATACGCAGTATTTT. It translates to CASSFGGTDTQYF.

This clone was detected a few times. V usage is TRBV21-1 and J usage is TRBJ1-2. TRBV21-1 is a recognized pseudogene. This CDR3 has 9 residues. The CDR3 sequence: CASSKYDTF. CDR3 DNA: TGTGCCAGCAGCAAATACGACACCTTC.

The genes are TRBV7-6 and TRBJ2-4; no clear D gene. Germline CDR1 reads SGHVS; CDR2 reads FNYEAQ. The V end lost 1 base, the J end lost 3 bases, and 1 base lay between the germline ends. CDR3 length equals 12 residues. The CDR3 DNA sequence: TGTGCCAGCAGCTTAGACAAAAACATTCAGTACTTC. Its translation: CASSLDKNIQYF. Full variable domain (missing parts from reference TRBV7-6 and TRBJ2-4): GAGVSQSPRYKVTKRGQDVALRCDPISGHVSLYWYRQALGQGPEFLTYFNYEAQQDKSGLPNDRFSAERPEGSISTLTIQRTEQRDSAMYRCASSLDKNIQYFGAGTRLSVL.

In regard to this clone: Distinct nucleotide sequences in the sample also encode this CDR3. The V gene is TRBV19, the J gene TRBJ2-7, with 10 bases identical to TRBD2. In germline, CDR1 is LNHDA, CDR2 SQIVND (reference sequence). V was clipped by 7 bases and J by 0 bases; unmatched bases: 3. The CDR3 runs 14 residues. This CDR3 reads CASTRTSGSYEQYF. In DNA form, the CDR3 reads TGTGCCAGTACCCGGACTAGCGGCTCCTACGAGCAGTACTTC.

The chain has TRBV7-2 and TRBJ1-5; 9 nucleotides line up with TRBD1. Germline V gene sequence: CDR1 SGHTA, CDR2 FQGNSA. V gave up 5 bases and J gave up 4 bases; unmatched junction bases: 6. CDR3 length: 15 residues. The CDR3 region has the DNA TGTGCCAGCAGCCATACTGGACAGGGGAATCAGCCCCAGCATTTT. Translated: CASSHTGQGNQPQHF.

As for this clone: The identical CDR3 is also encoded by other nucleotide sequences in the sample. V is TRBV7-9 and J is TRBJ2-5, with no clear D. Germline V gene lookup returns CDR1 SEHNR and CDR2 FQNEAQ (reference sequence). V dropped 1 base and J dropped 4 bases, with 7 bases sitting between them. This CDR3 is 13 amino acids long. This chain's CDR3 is CASSLGGRETQYF. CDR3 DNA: TGTGCCAGCAGCTTAGGCGGTCGAGAGACCCAGTACTTC.

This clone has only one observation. The CDR3 nucleotides read TGTGCCAGCGTCACCGGGACTAGCGGGATTCATGAGCAGTTCTTC. It is translated as CASVTGTSGIHEQFF. The genes are TRBV28 and TRBJ2-1; 13 bases line up with TRBD2. After removal of 8 bases from V and 8 bases from J, the junction contained 9 bases not matched to a gene. CDR1 and CDR2 (germline): MDHEN, SYDVKM. This CDR3 spans 15 amino acids.

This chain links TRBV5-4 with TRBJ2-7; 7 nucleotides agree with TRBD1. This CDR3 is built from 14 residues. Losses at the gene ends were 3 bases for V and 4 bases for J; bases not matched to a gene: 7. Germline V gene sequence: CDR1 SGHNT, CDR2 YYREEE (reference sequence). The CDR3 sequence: CASSSRQGGYEQYF. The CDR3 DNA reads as TGTGCCAGCAGCTCCCGACAGGGTGGGTACGAGCAGTACTTC.

CDR3 in DNA: TGTGCCATCACCTCAGCTTGGTCGGCGGGCTACACCTTC. This translates into CAITSAWSAGYTF. This sequence joins TRBV10-3 and TRBJ1-2; D not resolved. Trimming left V 7 bases short and J 8 bases short, with 17 bases between. CDR3 length: 13 residues. The V gene's germline CDR1 is ENHRY and CDR2 SYGVKD.

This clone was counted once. CDR3 loop: CASSEAGRVTVEQYF. CDR3 bases: TGCGCCAGCAGTGAAGCGGGGAGGGTCACCGTCGAGCAGTACTTC. The chain has TRBV10-2 and TRBJ2-7; 7 nucleotides align to TRBD2. CDR3 length: 15 amino acids. Germline V gives CDR1 WSHSY, CDR2 SAAADI. The V segment lost 3 bases and the J segment 6 bases; nucleotides outside the gene matches: 11.

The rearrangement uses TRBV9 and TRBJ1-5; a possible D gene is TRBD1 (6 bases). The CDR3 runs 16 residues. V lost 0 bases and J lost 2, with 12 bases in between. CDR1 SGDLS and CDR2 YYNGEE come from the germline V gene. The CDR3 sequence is CASSVDPGVGNQPQHF. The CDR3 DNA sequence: TGTGCCAGCAGCGTAGACCCAGGGGTCGGCAATCAGCCCCAGCATTTT.

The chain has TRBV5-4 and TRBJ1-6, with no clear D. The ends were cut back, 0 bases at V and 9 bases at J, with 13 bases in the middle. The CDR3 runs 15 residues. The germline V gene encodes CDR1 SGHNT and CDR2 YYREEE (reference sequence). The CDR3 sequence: CASSLAGVSGSPLHF. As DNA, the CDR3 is TGTGCCAGCAGCTTGGCCGGGGTTAGCGGTTCACCCCTCCACTTT.

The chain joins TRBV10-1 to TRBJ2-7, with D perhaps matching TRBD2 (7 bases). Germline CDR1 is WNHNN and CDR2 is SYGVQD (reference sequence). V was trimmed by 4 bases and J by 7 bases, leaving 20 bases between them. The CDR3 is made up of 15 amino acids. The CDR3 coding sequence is TGCGCCAGCAGTGGGTCCCTGGGGGGGCGCCAAGAGCAGTACTTC. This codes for CASSGSLGGRQEQYF.

Written as DNA, the CDR3 is TGTGCCAGCAGCTCCCCTAGAGAGCAGTACTTC. Protein product: CASSSPREQYF. The V gene is TRBV5-4, the J gene TRBJ2-7; D unresolved. In germline, CDR1 is SGHNT, CDR2 YYREEE (reference sequence). The CDR3 sequence is 11 residues long. V gave up 3 bases and J gave up 7 bases, with 8 bases separating them. The full variable domain, in which reference TRBV5-4 and TRBJ2-7 provide the parts outside the CDR3, is ETGVTQSPTHLIKTRGQQVTLRCSSQSGHNTVSWYQQALGQGPQFIFQYYREEENGRGNFPPRFSGLQFPNYSSELNVNALELDDSALYLCASSSPREQYFGPGTRLTVT.

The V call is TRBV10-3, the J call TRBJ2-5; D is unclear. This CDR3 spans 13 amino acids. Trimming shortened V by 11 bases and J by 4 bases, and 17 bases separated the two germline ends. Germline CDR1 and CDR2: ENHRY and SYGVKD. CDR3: CASRLDLGETQYF. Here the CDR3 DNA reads TGTGCCTCCCGATTGGACCTGGGAGAGACCCAGTACTTC.

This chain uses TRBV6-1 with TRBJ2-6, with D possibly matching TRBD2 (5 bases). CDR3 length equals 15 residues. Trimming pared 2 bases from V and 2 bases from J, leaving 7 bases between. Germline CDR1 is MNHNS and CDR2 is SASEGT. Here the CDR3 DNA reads TGTGCCAGCAGTGAATTGGAGGCTGGGGCCAACGTCCTGACTTTC. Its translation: CASSELEAGANVLTF.

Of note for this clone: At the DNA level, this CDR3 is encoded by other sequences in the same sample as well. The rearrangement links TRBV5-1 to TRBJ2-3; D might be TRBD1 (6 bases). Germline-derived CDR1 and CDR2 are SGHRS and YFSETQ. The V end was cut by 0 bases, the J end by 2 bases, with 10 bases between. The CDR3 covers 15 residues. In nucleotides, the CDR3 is TGCGCCAGCAGCTTGGCAGGACAGACCACAGATACGCAGTATTTT. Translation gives CASSLAGQTTDTQYF.

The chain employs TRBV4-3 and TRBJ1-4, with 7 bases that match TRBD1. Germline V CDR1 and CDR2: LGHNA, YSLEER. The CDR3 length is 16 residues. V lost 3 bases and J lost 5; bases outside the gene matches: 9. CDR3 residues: CASSQNRAGGNEKLFF. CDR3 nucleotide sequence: TGCGCCAGCAGCCAGAATAGGGCAGGGGGAAATGAAAAACTGTTTTTT.

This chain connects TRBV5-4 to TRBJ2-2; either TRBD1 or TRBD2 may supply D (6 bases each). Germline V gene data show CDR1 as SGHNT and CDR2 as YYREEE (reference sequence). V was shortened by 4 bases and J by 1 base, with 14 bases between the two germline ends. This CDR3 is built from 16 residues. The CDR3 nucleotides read TGTGCCAGCAGCCCTGGGGGGCGGGAGAACACCGGGGAGCTGTTTTTT. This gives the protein CASSPGGRENTGELFF.

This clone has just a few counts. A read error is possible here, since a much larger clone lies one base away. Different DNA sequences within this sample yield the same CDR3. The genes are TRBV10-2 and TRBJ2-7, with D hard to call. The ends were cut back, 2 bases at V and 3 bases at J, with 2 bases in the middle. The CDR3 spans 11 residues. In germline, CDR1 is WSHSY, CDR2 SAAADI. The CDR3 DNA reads TGCGCCAGCAGTGAGAGCTACGAGCAGTACTTC. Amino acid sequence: CASSESYEQYF.

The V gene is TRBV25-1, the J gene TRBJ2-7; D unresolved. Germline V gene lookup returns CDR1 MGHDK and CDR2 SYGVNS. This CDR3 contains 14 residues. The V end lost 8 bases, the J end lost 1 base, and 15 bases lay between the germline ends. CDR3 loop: CASSDHGRSYEQYF. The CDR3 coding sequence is TGTGCCAGCTCCGACCATGGACGGTCCTACGAGCAGTACTTC.

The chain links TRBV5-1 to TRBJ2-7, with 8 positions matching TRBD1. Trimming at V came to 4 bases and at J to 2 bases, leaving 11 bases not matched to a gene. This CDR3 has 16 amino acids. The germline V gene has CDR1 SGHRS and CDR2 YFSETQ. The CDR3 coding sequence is TGCGCCAGCAGCCCCTACGCAGAACAGGGGGCCTACGAGCAGTACTTC. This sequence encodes CASSPYAEQGAYEQYF.